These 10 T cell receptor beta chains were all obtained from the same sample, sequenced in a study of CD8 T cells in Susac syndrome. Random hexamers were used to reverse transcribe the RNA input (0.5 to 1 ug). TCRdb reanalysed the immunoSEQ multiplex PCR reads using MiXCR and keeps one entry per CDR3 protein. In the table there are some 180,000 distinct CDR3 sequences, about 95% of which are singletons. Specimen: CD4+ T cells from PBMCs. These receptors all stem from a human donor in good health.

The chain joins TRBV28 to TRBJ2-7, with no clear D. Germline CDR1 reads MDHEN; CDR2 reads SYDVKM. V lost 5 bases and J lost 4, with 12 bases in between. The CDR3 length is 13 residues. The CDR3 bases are TGTGCCAGCAGTCCCCCCGGGCAATACGAGCAGTACTTC. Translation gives CASSPPGQYEQYF.

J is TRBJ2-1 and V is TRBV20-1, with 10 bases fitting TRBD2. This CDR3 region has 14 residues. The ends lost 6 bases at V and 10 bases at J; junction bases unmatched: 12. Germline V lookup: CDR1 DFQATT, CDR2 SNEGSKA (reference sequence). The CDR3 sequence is CSAHGLADLGEQFF. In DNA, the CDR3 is TGCAGTGCCCATGGACTAGCGGATCTGGGGGAGCAGTTCTTC.

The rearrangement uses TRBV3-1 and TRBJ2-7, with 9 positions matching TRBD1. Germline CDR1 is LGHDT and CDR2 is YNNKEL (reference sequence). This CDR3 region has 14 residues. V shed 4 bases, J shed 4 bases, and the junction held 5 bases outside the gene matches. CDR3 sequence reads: CASSRTGALYEQYF. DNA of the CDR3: TGTGCCAGCAGCCGGACAGGGGCACTTTACGAGCAGTACTTC.

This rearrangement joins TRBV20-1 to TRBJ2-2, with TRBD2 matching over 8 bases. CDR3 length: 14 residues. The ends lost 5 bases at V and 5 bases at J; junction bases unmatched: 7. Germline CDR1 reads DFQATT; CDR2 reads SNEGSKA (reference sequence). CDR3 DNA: TGCAGTGCTCGGACTAGCTGGGTGACCGGGGAGCTGTTTTTT. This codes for CSARTSWVTGELFF.

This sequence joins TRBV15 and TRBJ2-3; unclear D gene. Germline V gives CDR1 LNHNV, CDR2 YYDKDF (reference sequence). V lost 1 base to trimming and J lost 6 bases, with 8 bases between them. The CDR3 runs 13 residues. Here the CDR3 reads CATSRASLDTQYF. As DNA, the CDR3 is TGTGCCACCAGCAGAGCGTCCTTGGATACGCAGTATTTT.

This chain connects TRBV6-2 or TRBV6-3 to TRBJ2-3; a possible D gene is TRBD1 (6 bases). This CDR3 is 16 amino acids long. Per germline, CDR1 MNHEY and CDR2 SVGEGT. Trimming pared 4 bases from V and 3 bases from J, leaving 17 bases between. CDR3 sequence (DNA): TGTGCCAGCAGTTGGCAGGGGAGTGTTTCGACAGATACGCAGTATTTT. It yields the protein CASSWQGSVSTDTQYF.

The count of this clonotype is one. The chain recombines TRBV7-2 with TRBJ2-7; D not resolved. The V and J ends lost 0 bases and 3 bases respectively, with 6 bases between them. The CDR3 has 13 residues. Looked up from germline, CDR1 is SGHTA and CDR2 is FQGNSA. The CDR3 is CASSLAPRYEQYF. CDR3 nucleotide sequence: TGTGCCAGCAGCTTAGCGCCTCGCTACGAGCAGTACTTC.

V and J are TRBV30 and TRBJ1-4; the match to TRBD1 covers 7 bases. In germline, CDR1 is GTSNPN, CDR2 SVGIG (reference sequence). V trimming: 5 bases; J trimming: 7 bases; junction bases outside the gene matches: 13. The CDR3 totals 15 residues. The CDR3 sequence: CAWAPRRGPGEKLFF. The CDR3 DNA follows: TGTGCCTGGGCGCCCAGAAGGGGGCCTGGTGAAAAACTGTTTTTT.

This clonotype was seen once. CDR3 sequence (DNA): TGTGCCAGCACCTCAGTAGCTAGCGGACTCTACGAGCAGTACTTC. It encodes CASTSVASGLYEQYF. The V gene is TRBV6-2 or TRBV6-3, the J gene TRBJ2-7; 7 positions match TRBD2. This CDR3 has 15 amino acids. The germline V gene has CDR1 MNHEY and CDR2 SVGEGT. V shed 7 bases and J 3 bases; nucleotides not matched to a gene: 12.

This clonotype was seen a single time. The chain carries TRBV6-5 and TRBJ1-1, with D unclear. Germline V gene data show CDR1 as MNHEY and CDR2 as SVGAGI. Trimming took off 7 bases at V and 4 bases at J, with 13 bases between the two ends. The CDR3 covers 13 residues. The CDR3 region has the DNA TGTGCCAGCACCGGTCGGCTAGGCACTGAAGCTTTCTTT. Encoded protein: CASTGRLGTEAFF.